Sequencing of this T cell receptor beta chain was carried out in a study of blood T cell repertoires in COVID-19. The table came from immunoSEQ multiplex PCR; TCRdb's copy has only in-frame clones and leaves some out. The sample lists 80,000 or so clones, under 85% occurring once. Per the germline V gene, CDR1 is SGHVS and CDR2 is FNYEAQ. J lost 4 bases, V lost 5 bases, and 3 bases had no gene match. The CDR3 loop spans 13 amino acids. The source is a human donor in a cohort sampled during active COVID-19. This chain connects TRBV7-6 to TRBJ2-5; 8 bases align to TRBD1. Sequenced sample: peripheral blood. The CDR3 DNA reads TGTGCCAGCAGCCAAGACAGGGGAGAGACCCAGTACTTC. Its protein is CASSQDRGETQYF.